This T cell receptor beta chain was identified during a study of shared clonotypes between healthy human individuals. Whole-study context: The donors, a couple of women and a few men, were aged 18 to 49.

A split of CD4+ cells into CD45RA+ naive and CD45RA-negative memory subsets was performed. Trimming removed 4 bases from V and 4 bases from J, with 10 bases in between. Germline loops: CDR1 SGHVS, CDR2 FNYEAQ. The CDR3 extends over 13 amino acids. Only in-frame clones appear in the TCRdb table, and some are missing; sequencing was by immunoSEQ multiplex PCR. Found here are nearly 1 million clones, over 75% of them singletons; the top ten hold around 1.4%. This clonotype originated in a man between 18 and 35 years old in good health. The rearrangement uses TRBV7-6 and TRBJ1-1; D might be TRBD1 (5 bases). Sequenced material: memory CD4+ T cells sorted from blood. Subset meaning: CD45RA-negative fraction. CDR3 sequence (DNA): TGTGCCAGCAGCTCCATAAGGGGCACTGAAGCTTTCTTT. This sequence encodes CASSSIRGTEAFF. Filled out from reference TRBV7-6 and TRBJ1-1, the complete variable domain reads GAGVSQSPRYKVTKRGQDVALRCDPISGHVSLYWYRQALGQGPEFLTYFNYEAQQDKSGLPNDRFSAERPEGSISTLTIQRTEQRDSAMYRCASSSIRGTEAFFGQGTRLTVV.